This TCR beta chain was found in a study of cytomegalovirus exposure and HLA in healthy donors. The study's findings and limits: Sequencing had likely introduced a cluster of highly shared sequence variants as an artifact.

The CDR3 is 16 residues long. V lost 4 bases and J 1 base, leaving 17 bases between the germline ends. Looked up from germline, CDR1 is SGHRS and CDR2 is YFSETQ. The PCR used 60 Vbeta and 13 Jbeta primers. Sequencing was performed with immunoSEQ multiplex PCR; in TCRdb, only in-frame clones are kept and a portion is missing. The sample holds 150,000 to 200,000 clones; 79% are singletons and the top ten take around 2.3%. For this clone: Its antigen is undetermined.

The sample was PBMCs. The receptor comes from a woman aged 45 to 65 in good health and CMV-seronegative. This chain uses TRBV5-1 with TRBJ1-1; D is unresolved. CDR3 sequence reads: CASSPTSGQTNTEAFF. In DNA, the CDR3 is TGCGCCAGCAGCCCTACGAGTGGGCAGACGAACACTGAAGCTTTCTTT.